Shown below are 23 T cell receptor beta chains from a single sample sequenced in a study of cytomegalovirus exposure and HLA in healthy donors. 13 Jbeta primers and 60 Vbeta primers were used for the PCR. Generated by immunoSEQ multiplex PCR, the TCRdb table keeps only in-frame clones and is missing some. The data include around 210,000 clones; the top ten clones carry about 1%. The specimen sequenced was PBMCs. The receptors stem from a girl between 2 and 10 years old in good health and CMV-seropositive.

This chain joins TRBV18 and TRBJ2-1; D unclear. Germline V gives CDR1 KGHSH, CDR2 LQKENI. V lost 1 base, J lost 8 bases, and 9 bases lay in between. This CDR3 spans 13 amino acids. DNA of the CDR3: TGTGCCAGCTCACCACTTGGCTGGTATGAGCAGTTCTTC. Translation: CASSPLGWYEQFF.

The V call is TRBV5-4, the J call TRBJ2-5; 9 bases are shared with TRBD1. The J call may be mistaken, given a closer DNA end match to TRBJ2-7. The V gene's germline CDR1 is SGHNT and CDR2 YYREEE (reference sequence). The CDR3 consists of 15 residues. CDR3 loop: CASSLRDRAVYEQYF. The CDR3 DNA follows: TGTGCCAGCAGCCTCCGGGACAGGGCTGTCTACGAGCAGTACTTC.

The V gene is TRBV11-2, the J gene TRBJ2-7; D is unresolved. The length of the CDR3 is 12 residues. Per germline, CDR1 SGHAT and CDR2 FQNNGV. V was shortened by 1 base and J by 5 bases, with 6 bases between the two germline ends. CDR3 sequence (DNA): TGTGCCAGCAGCTTAGGTATCCACGAGCAGTACTTC. This codes for CASSLGIHEQYF. The full variable domain, rest sourced from reference TRBV11-2 and TRBJ2-7, is EAGVAQSPRYKIIEKRQSVAFWCNPISGHATLYWYQQILGQGPKLLIQFQNNGVVDDSQLPKDRFSAERLKGVDSTLKIQPAKLEDSAVYLCASSLGIHEQYFGPGTRLTVT.

The genes are TRBV2 and TRBJ1-2, with 7 bases matching TRBD1. CDR3 length equals 14 residues. The germline V gene encodes CDR1 SNHLY and CDR2 FYNNEI. J lost 4 bases, V lost 10 bases, and 12 bases had no gene match. CDR3 in amino acids: CATETGERRYGYTF. The CDR3 nucleotides are TGTGCCACGGAAACAGGGGAGCGTCGCTATGGCTACACCTTC. The full variable domain, its missing parts supplied by reference TRBV2 and TRBJ1-2, is EPEVTQTPSHQVTQMGQEVILRCVPISNHLYFYWYRQILGQKVEFLVSFYNNEISEKSEIFDDQFSVERPDGSNFTLKIRSTKLEDSAMYFCATETGERRYGYTFGSGTRLTVV.

This chain links TRBV6-6 with TRBJ1-1; D may be TRBD1 (5 bases). Germline CDR1 is MNHNY and CDR2 is SVGAGI (reference sequence). V lost 3 bases to trimming and J lost 1 base, with 9 bases between them. The CDR3 totals 14 residues. As DNA, the CDR3 is TGTGCCAGCAGTTATAAGACAGAGAACACTGAAGCTTTCTTT. This encodes CASSYKTENTEAFF.

The CDR3 region is CASSESGVSEKLFF. In DNA form, the CDR3 reads TGTGCCAGCAGCGAGTCGGGGGTTAGCGAAAAACTGTTTTTT. This chain uses TRBV9 with TRBJ1-4; D perhaps matches TRBD1 (5 bases). Trimming stripped 3 bases from V and 8 bases from J, with 14 bases between. The CDR3 runs 14 residues. Germline values: CDR1 SGDLS, CDR2 YYNGEE.

The chain joins TRBV9 to TRBJ1-4, with 10 nucleotides matching TRBD1. Germline V CDR1 and CDR2: SGDLS, YYNGEE. V shed 1 base, J shed 7 bases, and the junction held 4 bases outside the gene matches. The CDR3 length is 15 residues. The CDR3 sequence: CASSVRRDRGEKLFF. The CDR3 DNA reads as TGTGCCAGCAGCGTAAGGCGGGACAGGGGTGAAAAACTGTTTTTT.

The V gene is TRBV9, the J gene TRBJ1-1; a weak D match, TRBD1 (5 bases). The germline V and J ends were trimmed by 2 bases and 1 base, with 12 bases remaining between them. This CDR3 is built from 15 residues. CDR1 SGDLS and CDR2 YYNGEE come from the germline V gene. This chain's CDR3 is CASSVGGTPNTEAFF. CDR3 sequence (DNA): TGTGCCAGCAGCGTTGGAGGGACGCCGAACACTGAAGCTTTCTTT.

V usage is TRBV19 and J usage is TRBJ2-3; 10 positions match TRBD2. V shed 5 bases, J shed 2 bases, and the junction held 4 bases outside the gene matches. The CDR3 loop spans 15 amino acids. Germline V gene lookup returns CDR1 LNHDA and CDR2 SQIVND (reference sequence). CDR3 sequence (DNA): TGTGCCAGTAGTTCGCTAGCGGGGGCCACAGATACGCAGTATTTT. This gives the protein CASSSLAGATDTQYF.

The rearrangement uses TRBV7-6 and TRBJ1-5; D is undetermined. The V gene's germline CDR1 is SGHVS and CDR2 FNYEAQ. CDR3 length equals 13 residues. V was trimmed by 5 bases and J by 7 bases, leaving 12 bases between them. CDR3 protein: CASSPGLAQPQHF. The CDR3 DNA reads TGTGCCAGCAGCCCAGGTCTAGCACAGCCCCAGCATTTT.

This sequence joins TRBV19 and TRBJ2-3; D is perhaps TRBD1 (6 bases). With 6 bases removed from V and 2 bases from J, the gap between germline ends came to 15 bases. This CDR3 contains 15 residues. CDR1 and CDR2 from the germline V gene are LNHDA and SQIVND (reference sequence). For the CDR3, the DNA is TGTGCCAGTAGCAGGGGTCAGGGGAACACAGATACGCAGTATTTT. This translates into CASSRGQGNTDTQYF. Supplemented by reference TRBV19 and TRBJ2-3, the full variable domain reads DGGITQSPKYLFRKEGQNVTLSCEQNLNHDAMYWYRQDPGQGLRLIYYSQIVNDFQKGDIAEGYSVSREKKESFPLTVTSAQKNPTAFYLCASSRGQGNTDTQYFGPGTRLTVL.

The chain recombines TRBV27 with TRBJ1-1, with unresolved D. CDR1 and CDR2 from the germline V gene are MNHEY and SMNVEV (reference sequence). Deletions cut 5 bases from V and 3 bases from J, with 13 bases between. CDR3 length: 14 amino acids. CDR3 nucleotides: TGTGCCAGCAGTCCTGTCGACGGGTACACTGAAGCTTTCTTT. It translates to CASSPVDGYTEAFF.

The chain joins TRBV28 to TRBJ2-7; TRBD2 agrees at 11 bases. V dropped 3 bases and J dropped 3; count of bases not matched to a gene: 7. This CDR3 comprises 16 residues. Germline assignment: CDR1 MDHEN and CDR2 SYDVKM. CDR3 in amino acids: CASSFSGTSGYYEQYF. CDR3 coding DNA: TGTGCCAGCAGTTTCTCCGGGACTAGCGGATACTACGAGCAGTACTTC.

The J gene is TRBJ2-1, the V gene TRBV6-5; perhaps TRBD2 as D (6 bases). The germline V gene has CDR1 MNHEY and CDR2 SVGAGI. V lost 6 bases to trimming and J lost 10 bases, with 10 bases between them. The CDR3 is made up of 11 amino acids. The CDR3, as DNA: TGTGCCAGCAGCTTGGGAGGAGAGCAGTTCTTC. Residues: CASSLGGEQFF.

The DNA for the CDR3 is TGCGCCAGCAGCTTGGGGAGCGGGGTCACAGATACGCAGTATTTT. It is translated as CASSLGSGVTDTQYF. The V call is TRBV5-1, the J call TRBJ2-3, with 7 positions matching TRBD2. CDR1 is SGHRS and CDR2 is YFSETQ in the germline V gene. The J segment lost 2 bases and the V segment lost 0 bases, leaving 3 bases of the junction unmatched. This CDR3 comprises 15 residues.

V gene TRBV6-5 combines with J gene TRBJ2-7; 10 bases map to TRBD1. The J segment lost 8 bases and the V segment lost 5 bases, leaving 6 bases of the junction unmatched. Germline V gene sequence: CDR1 MNHEY, CDR2 SVGAGI. The CDR3 extends over 13 amino acids. The CDR3 bases are TGTGCCAGCAGTATGGGGACAGGGGATAAGCAGTACTTC. Translating gives CASSMGTGDKQYF.

The J gene is TRBJ2-7, the V gene TRBV10-2; TRBD2 agrees at 7 bases. CDR3 length equals 15 residues. Unmatched junction bases numbered 13, after V lost 8 bases and J lost 3 bases. CDR1 is WSHSY, CDR2 SAAADI, per germline. In DNA form, the CDR3 reads TGCGCCAGCGGATCGACGGGGGTAGCGGGCTACGAGCAGTACTTC. Protein sequence: CASGSTGVAGYEQYF.

The rearrangement joins TRBV2 to TRBJ1-2, with 8 nucleotides matching TRBD1. Germline V lookup: CDR1 SNHLY, CDR2 FYNNEI. The junction had 8 bases not matched to a gene; V was cut back by 6 bases and J by 5 bases. This CDR3 is built from 14 residues. The CDR3 sequence: CASRIGQGRYGYTF. CDR3 DNA: TGTGCCAGCAGAATAGGACAGGGAAGATATGGCTACACCTTC.

The chain recombines TRBV19 with TRBJ2-2; 8 bases line up with TRBD2. Germline CDR1 LNHDA, CDR2 SQIVND (reference sequence). V shed 7 bases, J shed 2 bases, and the junction held 9 bases outside the gene matches. The CDR3 has 16 amino acids. The CDR3 loop is CASINSGMANTGELFF. The DNA of the CDR3 is TGTGCCAGTATTAATAGCGGGATGGCCAACACCGGGGAGCTGTTTTTT.

J is TRBJ1-4 and V is TRBV18, with 12 bases that match TRBD1. This CDR3 has 19 residues. Unmatched junction bases numbered 16, after V lost 3 bases and J lost 8 bases. Germline loops: CDR1 KGHSH, CDR2 LQKENI. The CDR3 here is CASSPIAGTGGTSEEKLFF. The DNA for the CDR3 is TGTGCCAGCTCACCGATAGCCGGGACAGGGGGCACTTCCGAAGAAAAACTGTTTTTT.

This chain joins TRBV4-2 and TRBJ2-7; 10 bases match TRBD2. Germline V gene lookup returns CDR1 LGHNA and CDR2 YNFKEQ. Trimming removed 0 bases from V and 0 bases from J; junction bases left unmatched: 11. The CDR3 covers 19 residues. The CDR3 sequence is CASSQEALILAGSSYEQYF. CDR3 in DNA: TGTGCCAGCAGCCAAGAGGCCCTTATACTAGCGGGAAGCTCCTACGAGCAGTACTTC.

V usage is TRBV6-1 and J usage is TRBJ2-7; tentative D call: TRBD2 (6 bases). The germline V gene encodes CDR1 MNHNS and CDR2 SASEGT. V was trimmed by 6 bases and J by 4 bases, leaving 7 bases between them. This CDR3 has 11 residues. The CDR3 nucleotides are TGTGCCAGCAGGGGGGGTTACGAGCAGTACTTC. This codes for CASRGGYEQYF.

The chain has TRBV9 and TRBJ2-1; unclear D gene. V was shortened by 0 bases and J by 0 bases, with 13 bases between the two germline ends. The germline V gene has CDR1 SGDLS and CDR2 YYNGEE. The CDR3 covers 17 residues. The CDR3: CASSVARSPSSYNEQFF. The CDR3 nucleotides read TGTGCCAGCAGCGTAGCTCGATCGCCCAGCTCCTACAATGAGCAGTTCTTC. The whole variable domain, filled in from reference TRBV9 and TRBJ2-1, reads DSGVTQTPKHLITATGQRVTLRCSPRSGDLSVYWYQQSLDQGLQFLIQYYNGEERAKGNILERFSAQQFPDLHSELNLSSLELGDSALYFCASSVARSPSSYNEQFFGPGTRLTVL.